This entry lists 20 T cell receptor beta chains sequenced from one sample in a study of beta chain features in type 1 diabetes. As every portion of the isolated RNA was reverse transcribed, the sequencing read expressed TCRB transcripts. Libraries were prepared by immunoSEQ multiplex PCR; TCRdb keeps only in-frame clonotypes and omits some of them. Among just under 150,000 clones listed, about 10% were seen once. What was sequenced was naive CD4+ T cells from blood. These receptors were obtained from a man in his late teens or twenties in good health.

This chain joins TRBV15 and TRBJ1-6, with 9 nucleotides matching TRBD1. J gave up 6 bases and V 1 base, and 1 base lay outside the gene matches. The CDR3 has 15 residues. Germline CDR1 is LNHNV and CDR2 is YYDKDF (reference sequence). The CDR3, as DNA: TGTGCCACCAGCAGAGGGACAGGGGTTAATTCACCCCTCCACTTT. This encodes CATSRGTGVNSPLHF.

V usage is TRBV19 and J usage is TRBJ1-2; D is unresolved. The length of the CDR3 is 13 residues. With 2 bases removed from V and 5 bases from J, the gap between germline ends came to 9 bases. Germline CDR1 and CDR2: LNHDA and SQIVND (reference sequence). The DNA of the CDR3 is TGTGCCAGTAGTATATCAGAGACTTATGGCTACACCTTC. Translated: CASSISETYGYTF.

This clone was seen more than once but under ten times. This chain links TRBV18 with TRBJ2-1; 14 nucleotides line up with TRBD2. The V segment lost 2 bases and the J segment 6 bases; nucleotides outside the gene matches: 0. CDR1 KGHSH and CDR2 LQKENI come from the germline V gene. The CDR3 contains 15 residues. In DNA, the CDR3 is TGTGCCAGCTCACCAGGACTAGCGGGGGGCAATGAGCAGTTCTTC. Translating gives CASSPGLAGGNEQFF.

The chain carries TRBV2 and TRBJ2-3; 9 bases fit TRBD1. The CDR3 runs to 14 residues. The ends lost 11 bases at V and 1 base at J; junction bases unmatched: 7. CDR1 SNHLY and CDR2 FYNNEI come from the germline V gene. The CDR3 sequence is CAANRDRGTDTQYF. The CDR3 DNA is TGTGCCGCAAACCGGGACAGGGGCACAGATACGCAGTATTTT.

This clone showed up just a few times. This chain connects TRBV4-1 to TRBJ2-4; 7 bases are shared with TRBD2. Losses at the gene ends were 0 bases for V and 8 bases for J; bases not matched to a gene: 4. Germline V lookup: CDR1 MGHRA, CDR2 YSYEKL. The CDR3 covers 14 residues. CDR3 loop: CASSQEGRAYIQYF. In DNA, the CDR3 is TGCGCCAGCAGCCAAGAGGGGAGGGCATACATTCAGTACTTC.

This clone has only a few counts. V usage is TRBV11-3 and J usage is TRBJ2-5; D call uncertain. Germline lookup yields CDR1 SGHNT and CDR2 YENEEA. Trimming stripped 0 bases from V and 0 bases from J, with 5 bases between. The CDR3 runs 14 residues. CDR3 in amino acids: CASSLDQDQETQYF. In DNA form, the CDR3 reads TGTGCCAGCAGCTTAGACCAGGACCAAGAGACCCAGTACTTC.

This rearrangement joins TRBV9 to TRBJ2-7, with 7 nucleotides matching TRBD2. CDR3 length: 17 residues. The germline gives CDR1 SGDLS, CDR2 YYNGEE. The V segment lost 0 bases and the J segment 3 bases; nucleotides outside the gene matches: 12. CDR3 residues: CASSVGIGEGWDYEQYF. The DNA for the CDR3 is TGTGCCAGCAGCGTAGGAATCGGGGAGGGGTGGGACTACGAGCAGTACTTC.

This clone has only a few counts. This sequence joins TRBV7-9 and TRBJ1-6; tentative D call: TRBD1 (5 bases). In germline, CDR1 is SEHNR, CDR2 FQNEAQ (reference sequence). V lost 7 bases and J 6 bases, leaving 16 bases between the germline ends. The CDR3 is 15 amino acids. The CDR3 DNA is TGTGCCAGCATCCCCCGGGGGTCGGGTAATTCACCCCTCCACTTT. It specifies CASIPRGSGNSPLHF.

The V and J genes are TRBV30 and TRBJ2-1; tentatively, D is TRBD2 (5 bases). V was clipped by 4 bases and J by 2 bases, with 12 bases between them. The CDR3 extends over 14 amino acids. Germline V gene data show CDR1 as GTSNPN and CDR2 as SVGIG (reference sequence). CDR3 residues: CAWTQDSAYNEQFF. The DNA for the CDR3 is TGTGCCTGGACCCAGGACTCCGCCTACAATGAGCAGTTCTTC. Variable domain in full (rest from reference TRBV30 and TRBJ2-1): SQTIHQWPATLVQPVGSPLSLECTVEGTSNPNLYWYRQAAGRGLQLLFYSVGIGQISSEVPQNLSASRPQDRQFILSSKKLLLSDSGFYLCAWTQDSAYNEQFFGPGTRLTVL.

The V and J genes are TRBV7-2 and TRBJ1-3; possibly TRBD1 for D (6 bases). The CDR3 extends over 15 amino acids. Germline CDR1 is SGHTA and CDR2 is FQGNSA. The V end was cut by 7 bases, the J end by 1 base, with 14 bases between. The chain's CDR3 is CASTPDSSSGNTIYF. The CDR3 coding sequence is TGTGCCAGCACCCCGGACAGTAGTTCTGGAAACACCATATATTTT.

This clone has only a few counts. The chain couples TRBV7-2 to TRBJ2-7; TRBD2 matches 7 bases. The CDR3 covers 16 residues. The germline V gene encodes CDR1 SGHTA and CDR2 FQGNSA. J was trimmed by 4 bases and V by 4 bases; bases with no gene match: 13. This chain's CDR3 is CASSSGGGRGSYEQYF. The CDR3 nucleotides read TGTGCCAGCAGCTCCGGCGGAGGGCGGGGGAGTTACGAGCAGTACTTC.

There are a few counts of this clone. The CDR3 loop reads CASSALGFRNTIYF. The DNA for the CDR3 is TGTGCCAGTAGTGCACTAGGATTTAGAAACACCATATATTTT. V is TRBV19 and J is TRBJ1-3; no firm D call. Germline assignment: CDR1 LNHDA and CDR2 SQIVND (reference sequence). The CDR3 has 14 residues. V was cut by 5 bases and J by 5 bases, with 13 bases left in between. Full variable domain (remainder filled in from reference TRBV19 and TRBJ1-3): DGGITQSPKYLFRKEGQNVTLSCEQNLNHDAMYWYRQDPGQGLRLIYYSQIVNDFQKGDIAEGYSVSREKKESFPLTVTSAQKNPTAFYLCASSALGFRNTIYFGEGSWLTVV.

This clone was recorded at least ten times. The CDR3 DNA is TGTGCCAGTATGGGAGGAGGGAGCTCCTACAATGAGCAGTTCTTC. Translation gives CASMGGGSSYNEQFF. This sequence joins TRBV19 and TRBJ2-1, with D maybe TRBD2 (6 bases). The CDR3 covers 15 residues. V was clipped by 7 bases and J by 0 bases, with 13 bases between them. Per the germline V gene, CDR1 is LNHDA and CDR2 is SQIVND (reference sequence).

The chain carries TRBV2 and TRBJ2-5, with 12 bases matching TRBD2. V lost 8 bases to trimming and J lost 5 bases; unmatched junction nucleotides: 12. Per the germline V gene, CDR1 is SNHLY and CDR2 is FYNNEI. The CDR3 consists of 16 residues. In nucleotides, the CDR3 is TGTGCCAGCTCCAAGGCGCTAGCGGGGGGGCAGGAGACCCAGTACTTC. Encoded protein: CASSKALAGGQETQYF.

A remark on this clone: Other DNA sequences in the sample encode the same CDR3. This chain uses TRBV19 with TRBJ2-7; weak D call: TRBD2 (5 bases). V dropped 5 bases and J dropped 0 bases, with 14 bases sitting between them. The length of the CDR3 is 15 residues. In germline, CDR1 is LNHDA, CDR2 SQIVND (reference sequence). The CDR3 DNA is TGTGCCAGTAGTTCCAGGACGGGGAGCTCCTACGAGCAGTACTTC. Translating it yields CASSSRTGSSYEQYF.

This chain joins TRBV5-1 and TRBJ1-3; tentative D call: TRBD1 (6 bases). Trimming took 0 bases from V and 0 from J, leaving 10 bases between them. The germline gives CDR1 SGHRS, CDR2 YFSETQ. The CDR3 consists of 16 residues. In nucleotides, the CDR3 is TGCGCCAGCAGCTTGGACAGGGCTTCCTCTGGAAACACCATATATTTT. This translates into CASSLDRASSGNTIYF.

This clone appeared many times. The rearrangement joins TRBV7-2 to TRBJ2-5; 9 bases agree with TRBD1. V lost 4 bases to trimming and J lost 4 bases; unmatched junction nucleotides: 4. The germline V gene encodes CDR1 SGHTA and CDR2 FQGNSA. CDR3 length: 14 residues. The CDR3 spells CASSSDRGGETQYF. The DNA for the CDR3 is TGTGCCAGCAGCTCCGACAGGGGGGGAGAGACCCAGTACTTC.

This chain links TRBV18 with TRBJ1-2; D perhaps matches TRBD1 (5 bases). Trimming removed 3 bases from V and 6 bases from J, with 8 bases in between. The CDR3 consists of 12 residues. Per germline, CDR1 KGHSH and CDR2 LQKENI. CDR3 residues: CASSPAGDGYTF. The CDR3 bases are TGTGCCAGCTCACCCGCGGGGGATGGCTACACCTTC.

The chain carries TRBV14 and TRBJ2-3, with 11 bases that match TRBD1. V lost 1 base and J lost 8; bases outside the gene matches: 8. The CDR3 length is 16 residues. Germline V gene sequence: CDR1 SGHDN, CDR2 FVKESK. CDR3 bases: TGTGCCAGCAGCCAAGTTCTTATTGGGACAGGGGGTACGCAGTATTTT. Translation gives CASSQVLIGTGGTQYF.

The V gene is TRBV5-5, the J gene TRBJ2-7; no clear D. This CDR3 has 13 amino acids. V shed 2 bases and J shed 0 bases, with 6 bases lying between them. The germline V gene encodes CDR1 SGHKS and CDR2 YYEKEE (reference sequence). The CDR3 region has the DNA TGTGCCAGCAGCTTCGAGAGCTCCTACGAGCAGTACTTC. It specifies CASSFESSYEQYF.